Listed here is a single T cell receptor beta chain. The antigen is unknown. Per the germline V gene, CDR1 is SGHKS and CDR2 is YYEKEE (reference sequence). The germline V and J ends were trimmed by 5 bases and 5 bases, with 17 bases remaining between them. The CDR3 consists of 14 residues. TCRdb's copy holds only in-frame clones and misses some; the assay was immunoSEQ multiplex PCR. This sample has 60,000 to 80,000 clones, with 90% to 95% found just once. The sample belongs to a study of OX40 agonist ivuxolimab in advanced cancers. Study as a whole: Patients were infused with ivuxolimab every 2 weeks at 0.01 to 10 mg/kg. Whole-study findings and limits: At 0.1 to 3.0 mg/kg, CD4+ and CD8+ blood T cells expanded clonally by week 6.

V is TRBV5-5 and J is TRBJ2-7; possible D gene TRBD1, 5 bases. This clonotype was sampled from an adult with an advanced solid tumor such as melanoma, head and neck, liver or kidney cancer. The sample consisted of CD4+ or CD8+ T cells sorted from blood, taken in a trial of the OX40 agonist ivuxolimab. The CDR3 sequence: CASSFGSRADEQYF. The CDR3 region has the DNA TGTGCCAGCAGTTTTGGGTCCAGGGCCGACGAGCAGTACTTC.